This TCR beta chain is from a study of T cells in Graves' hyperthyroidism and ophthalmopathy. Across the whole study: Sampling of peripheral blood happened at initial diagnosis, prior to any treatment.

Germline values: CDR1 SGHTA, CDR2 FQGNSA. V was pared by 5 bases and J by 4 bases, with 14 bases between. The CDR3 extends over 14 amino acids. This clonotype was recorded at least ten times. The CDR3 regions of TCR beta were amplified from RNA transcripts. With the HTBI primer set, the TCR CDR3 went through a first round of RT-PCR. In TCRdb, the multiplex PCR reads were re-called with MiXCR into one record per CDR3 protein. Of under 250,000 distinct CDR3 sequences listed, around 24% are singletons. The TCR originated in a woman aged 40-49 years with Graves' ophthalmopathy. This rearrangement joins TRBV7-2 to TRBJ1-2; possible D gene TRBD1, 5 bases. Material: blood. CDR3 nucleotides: TGTGCCAGCAGCCGTCCCCAGGGCAGCTATGGCTACACCTTC. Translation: CASSRPQGSYGYTF.